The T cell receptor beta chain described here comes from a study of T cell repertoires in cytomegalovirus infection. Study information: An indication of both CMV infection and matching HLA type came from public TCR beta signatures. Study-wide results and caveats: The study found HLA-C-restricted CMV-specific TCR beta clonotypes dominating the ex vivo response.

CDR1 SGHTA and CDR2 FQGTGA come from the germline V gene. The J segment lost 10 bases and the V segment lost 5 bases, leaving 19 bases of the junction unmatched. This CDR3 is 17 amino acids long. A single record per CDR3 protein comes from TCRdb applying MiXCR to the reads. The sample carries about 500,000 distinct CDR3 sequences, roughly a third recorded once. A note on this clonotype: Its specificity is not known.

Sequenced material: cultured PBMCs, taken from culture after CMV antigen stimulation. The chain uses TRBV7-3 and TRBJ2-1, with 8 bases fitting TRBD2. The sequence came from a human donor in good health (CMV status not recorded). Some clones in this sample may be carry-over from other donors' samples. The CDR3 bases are TGTGCCAGCAGCCCGGAACCCAGCGGGAGAATTGGGAGGGAGCAGTTCTTC. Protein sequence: CASSPEPSGRIGREQFF.